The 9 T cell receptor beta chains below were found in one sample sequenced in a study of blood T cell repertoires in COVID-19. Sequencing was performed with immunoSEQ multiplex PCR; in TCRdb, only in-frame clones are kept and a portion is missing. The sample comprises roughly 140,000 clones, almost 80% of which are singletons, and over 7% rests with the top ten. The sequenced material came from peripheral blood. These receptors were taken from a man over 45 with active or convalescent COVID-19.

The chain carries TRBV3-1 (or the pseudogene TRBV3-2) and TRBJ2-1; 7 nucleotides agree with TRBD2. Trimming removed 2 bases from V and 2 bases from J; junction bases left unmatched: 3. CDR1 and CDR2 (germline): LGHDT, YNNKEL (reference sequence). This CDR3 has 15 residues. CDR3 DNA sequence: TGTGCCAGCAGCCAAATAGCGGGCCCCTACAATGAGCAGTTCTTC. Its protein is CASSQIAGPYNEQFF.

Here the CDR3 reads CASISRGGHEQYF. The CDR3 DNA is TGTGCCAGCATCTCACGTGGGGGCCACGAGCAGTACTTC. V and J are TRBV27 and TRBJ2-7; D is perhaps TRBD1 (6 bases). Trimming took off 7 bases at V and 5 bases at J, with 15 bases between the two ends. Germline CDR1 and CDR2: MNHEY and SMNVEV (reference sequence). The CDR3 has 13 amino acids.

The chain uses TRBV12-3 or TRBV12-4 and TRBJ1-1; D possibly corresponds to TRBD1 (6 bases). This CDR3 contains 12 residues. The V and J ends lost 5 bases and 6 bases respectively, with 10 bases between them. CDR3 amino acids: CASSPGVPEAFF. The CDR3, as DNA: TGTGCCAGCAGTCCAGGGGTCCCTGAAGCTTTCTTT.

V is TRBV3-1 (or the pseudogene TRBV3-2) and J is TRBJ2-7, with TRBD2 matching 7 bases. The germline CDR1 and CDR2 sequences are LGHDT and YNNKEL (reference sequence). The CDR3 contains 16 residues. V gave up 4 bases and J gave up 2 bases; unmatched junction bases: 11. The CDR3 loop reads CASSPLPRAGTYEQYF. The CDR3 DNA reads TGTGCCAGCAGCCCTCTCCCGAGAGCGGGGACCTACGAGCAGTACTTC.

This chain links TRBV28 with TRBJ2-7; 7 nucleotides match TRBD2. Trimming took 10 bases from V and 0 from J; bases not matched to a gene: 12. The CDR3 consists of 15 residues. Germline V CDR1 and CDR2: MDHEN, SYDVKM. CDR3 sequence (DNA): TGTGCCATCGATAAAGGTCGCGGGAGCTCCTACGAGCAGTACTTC. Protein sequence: CAIDKGRGSSYEQYF.

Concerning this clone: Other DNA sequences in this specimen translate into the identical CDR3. CDR3 in DNA: TGTGCCAGCAGTTACGGGGGACAGCCCTATGGCTACACCTTC. This translates into CASSYGGQPYGYTF. The J gene is TRBJ1-2, the V gene TRBV6-5, with 7 bases that match TRBD1. CDR1 is MNHEY, CDR2 SVGAGI, per germline. The ends lost 2 bases at V and 4 bases at J; junction bases unmatched: 4. The CDR3 extends over 14 amino acids.

CDR3 nucleotides: TGTGCCAGCAGCTTATTCGGACAGGGGTCCTACGAGCAGTACTTC. Protein sequence: CASSLFGQGSYEQYF. This chain links TRBV13 with TRBJ2-7; 9 positions agree with TRBD1. CDR3 length equals 15 residues. Germline loops: CDR1 PRHDT, CDR2 FYEKMQ (reference sequence). The trim removed 2 bases at V and 1 base at J, leaving 3 bases unmatched.

The CDR3: CASRGTVPYEQYF. CDR3 DNA sequence: TGTGCCAGCAGAGGGACTGTTCCCTACGAGCAGTACTTC. The rearrangement uses TRBV6-5 and TRBJ2-7, with a possible D match to TRBD2 (6 bases). The CDR3 runs to 13 residues. V was cut by 6 bases and J by 2 bases, with 11 bases left in between. Germline CDR1 reads MNHEY; CDR2 reads SVGAGI.

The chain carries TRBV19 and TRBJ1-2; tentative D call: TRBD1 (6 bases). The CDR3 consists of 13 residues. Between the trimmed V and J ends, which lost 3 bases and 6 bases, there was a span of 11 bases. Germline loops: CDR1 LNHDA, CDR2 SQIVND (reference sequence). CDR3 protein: CASSINRADGYTF. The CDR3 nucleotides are TGTGCCAGTAGTATCAACAGGGCAGATGGCTACACCTTC.